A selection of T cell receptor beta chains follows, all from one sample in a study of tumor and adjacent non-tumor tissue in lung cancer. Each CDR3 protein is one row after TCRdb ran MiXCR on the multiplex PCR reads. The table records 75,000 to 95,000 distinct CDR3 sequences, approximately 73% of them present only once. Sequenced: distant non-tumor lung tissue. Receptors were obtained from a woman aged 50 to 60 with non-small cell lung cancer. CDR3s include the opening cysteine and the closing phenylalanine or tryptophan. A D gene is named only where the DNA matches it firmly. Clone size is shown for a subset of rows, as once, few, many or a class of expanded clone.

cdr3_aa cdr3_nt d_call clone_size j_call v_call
CASSFYPQGQNSPLHF TGTGCCAGCAGTTTCTATCCCCAGGGACAGAATTCACCCCTCCACTTT TRBD1 . TRBJ1-6 TRBV28
CASSRLSDSPLLF TGTGCCAGCTCGCGGCTGAGTGATTCACCCCTCCTCTTT . . TRBJ1-6 TRBV6-1
CASSIFDASYEQYF TGTGCCAGCAGCATTTTTGACGCCTCCTACGAGCAGTACTTC . . TRBJ2-7 TRBV7-8
CTSSLEAGVNEQFF TGTACCAGTAGCTTAGAAGCGGGAGTTAACGAGCAGTTCTTC TRBD2 . TRBJ2-1 TRBV11-2
CASSLGAGPDYEQYF TGTGCCAGCAGCCTCGGGGCGGGACCTGACTACGAGCAGTACTTT . few TRBJ2-7 TRBV6-1
CASSLVLADYVEQFF TGTGCCAGCAGCTTGGTACTAGCGGACTACGTTGAGCAGTTCTTC TRBD2 . TRBJ2-1 TRBV11-1
CASSYRTSGSTGELSF TGTGCCAGCAGTTATCGGACTAGCGGGAGCACAGGGGAGCTGTCTTTT TRBD2 . TRBJ2-2 TRBV6-5
CASILPGLAGETGEQFF TGTGCCAGCATTCTACCTGGACTAGCGGGGGAGACCGGGGAGCAGTTTTTT TRBD2 . TRBJ2-2 TRBV6-6
CASSYSSDRIAFF TGTGCCAGCAGTTACTCGAGTGACAGGATCGCTTTCTTT . medium-sized TRBJ1-1 TRBV6-2/TRBV6-3
CNARGLQGTYEQYF TGCAATGCTAGGGGACTACAGGGGACCTACGAGCAGTACTTC . . TRBJ2-7 TRBV20-1
CRVTGLVFDEQYF TGTAGGGTCACGGGACTAGTCTTCGACGAGCAGTACTTC TRBD2 . TRBJ2-7 TRBV29-1
CGSSLAPYNEQFF TGTGGCAGTAGTTTAGCCCCTTACAATGAACAGTTCTTC . . TRBJ2-1 TRBV6-2/TRBV6-3
CANRKNTEALF TGTGCCAACAGAAAGAACACTGAAGCTCTCTTT . . TRBJ1-1 TRBV6-5